This paragraph reports one T cell receptor beta chain. What it binds is not known. All of the isolated RNA was reverse transcribed, so expressed TCRB transcripts were sequenced. Method: immunoSEQ multiplex PCR; TCRdb's copy keeps in-frame clones and lacks some. The sample has about 360,000 clones; around 12% are singletons. The data were obtained in a study of beta chain features in type 1 diabetes. General study points: VDJ junctions from patients with type 1 diabetes contained fewer insertions and more deletions.

The CDR3 sequence is 13 residues long. V was clipped by 4 bases and J by 10 bases; unmatched bases: 6. In germline, CDR1 is GTSNPN, CDR2 SVGIG (reference sequence). The chain couples TRBV30 to TRBJ2-1; 11 bases line up with TRBD1. Specimen: naive CD4+ T cells from blood. The receptor's source is a young man in good health. The CDR3 is CAWNRDRGVEQFF. The CDR3 DNA follows: TGTGCCTGGAACCGGGACAGGGGGGTAGAGCAGTTCTTC.